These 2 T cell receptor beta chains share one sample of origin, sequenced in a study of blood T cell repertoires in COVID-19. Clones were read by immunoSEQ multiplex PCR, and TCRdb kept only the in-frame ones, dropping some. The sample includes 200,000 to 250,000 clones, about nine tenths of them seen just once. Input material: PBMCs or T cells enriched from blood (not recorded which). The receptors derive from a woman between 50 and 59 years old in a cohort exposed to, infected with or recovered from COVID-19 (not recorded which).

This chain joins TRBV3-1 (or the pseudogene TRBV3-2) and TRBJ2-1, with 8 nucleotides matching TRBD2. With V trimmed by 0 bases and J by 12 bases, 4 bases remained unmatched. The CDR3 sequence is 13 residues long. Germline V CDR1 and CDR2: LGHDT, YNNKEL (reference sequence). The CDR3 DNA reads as TGTGCCAGCAGCCAAGATGGACGGGGGGGGCAGTTCTTC. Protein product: CASSQDGRGGQFF.

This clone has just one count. The CDR3 DNA follows: TGTGCCAGCAGCTTAAGGTCGGGGACAGGGTTAGCCGGGGAGCTGTTTTTT. It specifies CASSLRSGTGLAGELFF. The rearrangement links TRBV7-3 to TRBJ2-2; 9 bases are a match to TRBD1. The germline gives CDR1 SGHTA, CDR2 FQGTGA. The CDR3 is 17 amino acids. With 1 base clipped from V and 6 bases from J, the junction kept 9 bases outside the gene matches.